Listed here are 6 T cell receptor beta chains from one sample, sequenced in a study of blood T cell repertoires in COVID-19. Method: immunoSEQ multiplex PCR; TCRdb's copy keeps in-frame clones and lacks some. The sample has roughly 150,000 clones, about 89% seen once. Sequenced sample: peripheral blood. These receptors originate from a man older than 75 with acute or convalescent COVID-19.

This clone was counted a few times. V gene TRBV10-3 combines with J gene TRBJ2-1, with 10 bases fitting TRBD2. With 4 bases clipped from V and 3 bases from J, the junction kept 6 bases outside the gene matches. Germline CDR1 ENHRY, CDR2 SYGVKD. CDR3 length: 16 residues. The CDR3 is CAISGPTSGDYNEQFF. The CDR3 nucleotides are TGTGCCATCAGTGGCCCTACTAGCGGGGACTACAATGAGCAGTTCTTC.

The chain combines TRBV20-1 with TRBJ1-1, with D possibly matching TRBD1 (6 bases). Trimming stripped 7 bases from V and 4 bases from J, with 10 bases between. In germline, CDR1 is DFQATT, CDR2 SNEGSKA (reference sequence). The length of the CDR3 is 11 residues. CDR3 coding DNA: TGCAGTGTGCCAGGGGCCACTGAAGCTTTCTTT. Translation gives CSVPGATEAFF.

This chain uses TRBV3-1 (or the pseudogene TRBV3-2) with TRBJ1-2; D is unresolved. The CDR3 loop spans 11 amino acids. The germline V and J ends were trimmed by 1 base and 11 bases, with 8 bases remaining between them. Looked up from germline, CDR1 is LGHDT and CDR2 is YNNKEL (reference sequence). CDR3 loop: CASSQVADYTF. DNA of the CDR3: TGTGCCAGCAGCCAAGTGGCAGATTACACCTTC.

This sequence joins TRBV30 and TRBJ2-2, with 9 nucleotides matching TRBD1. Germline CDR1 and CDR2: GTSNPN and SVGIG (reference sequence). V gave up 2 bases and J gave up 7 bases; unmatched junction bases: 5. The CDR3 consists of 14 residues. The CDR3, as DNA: TGTGCCTGGAGTAACAGGGGGCGGGTCGGGGAGCTGTTTTTT. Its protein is CAWSNRGRVGELFF.

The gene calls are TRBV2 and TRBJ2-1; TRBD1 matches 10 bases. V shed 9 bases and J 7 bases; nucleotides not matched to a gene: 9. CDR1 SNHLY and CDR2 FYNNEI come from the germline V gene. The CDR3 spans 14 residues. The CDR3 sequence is CASQPRDRGNEQFF. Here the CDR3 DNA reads TGTGCCAGTCAGCCCCGGGACAGGGGTAATGAGCAGTTCTTC.

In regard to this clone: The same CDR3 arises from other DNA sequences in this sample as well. As DNA, the CDR3 is TGTGCCAGCAGCTTAGCGGGCAGTAGCAATCAGCCCCAGCATTTT. It codes for CASSLAGSSNQPQHF. The rearrangement joins TRBV7-2 to TRBJ1-5, with D hard to call. Trimming left V 0 bases short and J 0 bases short, with 6 bases between. In germline, CDR1 is SGHTA, CDR2 FQGNSA. The CDR3 consists of 15 residues.